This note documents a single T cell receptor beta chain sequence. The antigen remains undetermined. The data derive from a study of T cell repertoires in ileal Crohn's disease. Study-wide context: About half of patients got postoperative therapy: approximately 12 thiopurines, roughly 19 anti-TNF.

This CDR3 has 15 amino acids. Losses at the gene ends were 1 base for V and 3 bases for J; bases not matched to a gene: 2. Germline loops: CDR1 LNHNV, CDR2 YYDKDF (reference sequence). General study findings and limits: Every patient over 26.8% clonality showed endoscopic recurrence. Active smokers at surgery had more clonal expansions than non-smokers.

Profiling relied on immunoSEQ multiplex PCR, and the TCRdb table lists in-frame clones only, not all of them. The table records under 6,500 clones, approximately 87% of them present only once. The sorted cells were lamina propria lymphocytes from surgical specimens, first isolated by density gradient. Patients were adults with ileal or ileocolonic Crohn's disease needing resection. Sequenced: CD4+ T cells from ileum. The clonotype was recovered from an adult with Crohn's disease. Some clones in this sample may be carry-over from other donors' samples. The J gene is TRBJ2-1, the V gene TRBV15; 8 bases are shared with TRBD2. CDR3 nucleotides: TGTGCCACCAGCAGAGCGGGGGGGCTCTACAATGAGCAGTTCTTC. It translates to CATSRAGGLYNEQFF.